Presented here are 5 T cell receptor beta chains from one specimen sequenced in a study of T cells after yellow fever vaccination. Using its own MiXCR run on the 5' RACE reads, TCRdb lists one record per CDR3 protein. This table holds 250,000 to 350,000 distinct CDR3 sequences, under 9% found once. The sample was CD4+ T cells sorted from PBMCs, taken 5 days after the yellow fever booster vaccination. The receptors here all came from a man between 18 and 35 years old who received the YFV17D yellow fever vaccine.

This clonotype appeared a few times. This sequence joins TRBV7-2 and TRBJ1-1; TRBD1 is a possible D gene (5 bases). Germline CDR1 and CDR2: SGHTA and FQGNSA. This CDR3 has 15 amino acids. Trimming removed 2 bases at V and 0 bases at J, with 10 bases between. The CDR3 DNA is TGTGCCAGCAGCTTATCGGGGCGGGTGAACACTGAAGCTTTCTTT. It translates to CASSLSGRVNTEAFF.

V gene TRBV29-1 combines with J gene TRBJ2-7; maybe TRBD2 (6 bases). The CDR3 is made up of 13 amino acids. The germline gives CDR1 SQVTM, CDR2 ANQGSEA. V shed 4 bases and J shed 5 bases, with 15 bases lying between them. The CDR3 region is CSVGYRGSHEQYF. The CDR3, as DNA: TGCAGCGTTGGGTACCGGGGGTCCCACGAGCAGTACTTC.

This clonotype was seen a few times. The rearrangement uses TRBV18 and TRBJ1-3; no definite D call. With 2 bases removed from V and 0 bases from J, the gap between germline ends came to 8 bases. Germline CDR1 reads KGHSH; CDR2 reads LQKENI. CDR3 length: 15 amino acids. CDR3 bases: TGTGCCAGCTCACCAGTTGGGGACTCTGGAAACACCATATATTTT. Amino acid sequence: CASSPVGDSGNTIYF.

This sequence joins TRBV12-3 or TRBV12-4 and TRBJ2-7; tentative D call: TRBD2 (7 bases). The CDR3 totals 14 residues. Deletions cut 3 bases from V and 7 bases from J, with 16 bases between. The CDR3 DNA follows: TGTGCCAGCAGTTTGGCGGGGGCCGAGGGGGAGCAGTACTTC. Translated, it gives CASSLAGAEGEQYF.

This clonotype was found many times. This chain links TRBV7-9 with TRBJ2-7, with unresolved D. This CDR3 comprises 13 residues. V lost 5 bases to trimming and J lost 2 bases, with 10 bases between them. Per the germline V gene, CDR1 is SEHNR and CDR2 is FQNEAQ (reference sequence). The CDR3, as DNA: TGTGCCAGCAGCCCAACCGGTACCTACGAGCAGTACTTC. Translation: CASSPTGTYEQYF.